This T cell receptor (beta chain) stems from a study of CXCR3-negative and CXCR3-positive naive CD8 T cells. This CDR3 spans 16 amino acids. Germline assignment: CDR1 MNHEY and CDR2 SMNVEV (reference sequence). As to this clonotype: Its antigen is still unknown.

Findings and caveats of the study: TRBV-TRBJ usage was similar across naive CXCR3 subsets but distinct in memory cells. With CXCR3 expression partially decreased after cryopreservation, most assays relied on fresh PBMCs. Compared with CXCR3-negative naive cells, CXCR3-positive naive cells showed more hydrophobic TRB CDR3s.

5' RACE that incorporated UMI labels was used to prepare the TRB cDNA libraries. TCRdb reprocessed the 5' RACE reads; each CDR3 protein has one entry and no DNA is given. The sample has some 130,000 distinct CDR3 sequences, and its top ten clones hold approximately 0.29%. The chain has TRBV27 and TRBJ2-7. The sample was naive CXCR3- CD8+ T cells from blood. Subset in this sample: CD45RO-CCR7+CD27+CD95- naive CD8+ T cells lacking CXCR3 (TNR3-). The clonotype originates from a human donor in good health. Some clones in this sample may be carry-over from other donors' samples. CDR3 amino acids: CASSFNPVSHGDEQYF.